These 31 T cell receptor beta chains were all obtained from the same sample, sequenced in a study of blood T cells in healthy people across ages. Primers used in a second PCR of about 6 to 12 cycles were a sample-barcoded 5' primer and a J-beta primer mix. TCRdb re-derived calls from the 5' RACE reads in MiXCR, one entry per CDR3 protein. In the table there are some 860,000 distinct CDR3 sequences, 56% of which are singletons. The sequenced sample consisted of blood. These receptors came from a man in his forties in good health.

This clonotype was observed a handful of times. The chain uses TRBV12-3 or TRBV12-4 and TRBJ2-1; D gene uncertain. Trimming took 6 bases from V and 1 from J, leaving 7 bases between them. The CDR3 is made up of 13 amino acids. CDR3 nucleotides: TGTGCCAGCAGGGACGGTTCCTACAATGAGCAGTTCTTC. Translated, it gives CASRDGSYNEQFF.

The rearrangement joins TRBV12-3 or TRBV12-4 to TRBJ2-7, with a possible D match to TRBD2 (5 bases). The CDR3 has 12 amino acids. The V end lost 7 bases, the J end lost 5 bases, and 12 bases lay between the germline ends. CDR3: CASTSGGHEQYF. The DNA for the CDR3 is TGTGCCAGCACCTCAGGAGGTCACGAGCAGTACTTC.

This chain uses TRBV4-1 with TRBJ2-1; unclear D gene. The V end was cut by 0 bases, the J end by 9 bases, with 6 bases between. The CDR3 runs to 12 residues. Germline assignment: CDR1 MGHRA and CDR2 YSYEKL. CDR3 bases: TGCGCCAGCAGCCAAGATGGGATTGAGCAGTTCTTC. This encodes CASSQDGIEQFF.

The V and J genes are TRBV3-1 and TRBJ1-1; no clear D. Trimming pared 4 bases from V and 0 bases from J, leaving 3 bases between. The CDR3 has 12 residues. Germline lookup yields CDR1 LGHDT and CDR2 YNNKEL (reference sequence). The CDR3 here is CASSRMNTEAFF. CDR3 coding DNA: TGTGCCAGCAGCCGTATGAACACTGAAGCTTTCTTT. The complete variable domain, with remaining parts taken from reference TRBV3-1 and TRBJ1-1, reads DTAVSQTPKYLVTQMGNDKSIKCEQNLGHDTMYWYKQDSKKFLKIMFSYNNKELIINETVPNRFSPKSPDKAHLNLHINSLELGDSAVYFCASSRMNTEAFFGQGTRLTVV.

The V and J genes are TRBV28 and TRBJ1-5; D might be TRBD1 (6 bases). The CDR3 is 13 residues long. From germline, CDR1 is MDHEN and CDR2 SYDVKM. The V and J ends lost 5 bases and 7 bases respectively, with 12 bases between them. The CDR3 region has the DNA TGTGCCAGCAGTACAGGGTCACACCAGCCCCAGCATTTT. This codes for CASSTGSHQPQHF. Full variable domain (remainder filled in from reference TRBV28 and TRBJ1-5): DVKVTQSSRYLVKRTGEKVFLECVQDMDHENMFWYRQDPGLGLRLIYFSYDVKMKEKGDIPEGYSVSREKKERFSLILESASTNQTSMYLCASSTGSHQPQHFGDGTRLSIL.

CDR3 sequence: CASSPDILGNTGELFF. The CDR3 bases are TGCGCCAGCAGCCCCGATATACTAGGGAACACCGGGGAGCTGTTTTTT. V and J are TRBV5-1 and TRBJ2-2; perhaps TRBD2 as D (5 bases). V shed 4 bases and J shed 1 base, with 14 bases lying between them. Germline assignment: CDR1 SGHRS and CDR2 YFSETQ. CDR3 length: 16 residues. The full variable domain, rest sourced from reference TRBV5-1 and TRBJ2-2, is KAGVTQTPRYLIKTRGQQVTLSCSPISGHRSVSWYQQTPGQGLQFLFEYFSETQRNKGNFPGRFSGRQFSNSRSEMNVSTLELGDSALYLCASSPDILGNTGELFFGEGSRLTVL.

In nucleotides, the CDR3 is TGTGCCAGCAGTTACTCAGGGGGTCGTAATGAAAAACTGTTTTTT. Its protein product is CASSYSGGRNEKLFF. This chain joins TRBV6-6 and TRBJ1-4, with D maybe TRBD1 (6 bases). The CDR3 runs to 15 residues. Germline-derived CDR1 and CDR2 are MNHNY and SVGAGI (reference sequence). The V end was cut by 0 bases, the J end by 4 bases, with 9 bases between.

As DNA, the CDR3 is TGTGCTAGTGGTGCACAGGGGGCGAATGGCTACACCTTC. This encodes CASGAQGANGYTF. The chain is built from TRBV12-5 and TRBJ1-2; 9 bases match TRBD1. The CDR3 consists of 13 residues. The germline V gene encodes CDR1 LGHNT and CDR2 FRNRAP. J lost 6 bases, V lost 5 bases, and 4 bases had no gene match.

The chain has TRBV20-1 and TRBJ1-2; TRBD1 agrees at 7 bases. Trimming removed 5 bases from V and 3 bases from J; junction bases left unmatched: 9. CDR1 and CDR2 from the germline V gene are DFQATT and SNEGSKA (reference sequence). This CDR3 has 14 residues. This chain's CDR3 is CSAPGTENYYGYTF. CDR3 DNA sequence: TGCAGTGCTCCCGGGACAGAAAACTACTATGGCTACACCTTC.

On this clonotype: One end of the junction is discordant with germline, which a read error may explain. The chain couples TRBV29-1 to TRBJ1-1; TRBD1 aligns across 9 bases. Germline values: CDR1 SQVTM, CDR2 ANQGSEA. This CDR3 comprises 15 residues. The CDR3 region is CSVEGKRDRETEAFF. Written as DNA, the CDR3 is TGCAGCGTCGAAGGGAAACGGGACAGGGAGACTGAAGCTTTCTTT.

The genes are TRBV11-2 and TRBJ2-3, with D unclear. The germline V gene encodes CDR1 SGHAT and CDR2 FQNNGV. Trimming stripped 5 bases from V and 6 bases from J, with 21 bases between. The CDR3 length is 16 residues. CDR3 sequence: CASSPDAGRALDTQYF. CDR3 coding DNA: TGTGCCAGCAGCCCCGACGCTGGTCGGGCTCTGGATACGCAGTATTTT.

This clonotype was seen more than once but under ten times. The DNA for the CDR3 is TGTGCCAGCAGTTACTCGGGAGGGTACCAAGAGACCCAGTACTTC. Translated, it gives CASSYSGGYQETQYF. The rearrangement joins TRBV6-5 to TRBJ2-5; TRBD2 matches at 7 bases. Germline V gene lookup returns CDR1 MNHEY and CDR2 SVGAGI. With 0 bases clipped from V and 0 bases from J, the junction kept 1 base outside the gene matches. This CDR3 region has 15 residues.

The chain carries TRBV29-1 and TRBJ1-4; 7 nucleotides match TRBD1. This CDR3 contains 14 residues. Germline V gene lookup returns CDR1 SQVTM and CDR2 ANQGSEA. V lost 7 bases, J lost 0 bases, and 5 bases stayed unmatched. CDR3 region: CSAYDRATNEKLFF. Written as DNA, the CDR3 is TGCAGCGCCTACGACAGGGCAACTAATGAAAAACTGTTTTTT. Full variable domain (outside the CDR3, taken from reference TRBV29-1 and TRBJ1-4): SAVISQKPSRDICQRGTSLTIQCQVDSQVTMMFWYRQQPGQSLTLIATANQGSEATYESGFVIDKFPISRPNLTFSTLTVSNMSPEDSSIYLCSAYDRATNEKLFFGSGTQLSVL.

This chain links TRBV6-5 with TRBJ2-7; D unresolved. The CDR3 spans 16 residues. The V gene's germline CDR1 is MNHEY and CDR2 SVGAGI. V was shortened by 3 bases and J by 3 bases, with 18 bases between the two germline ends. As DNA, the CDR3 is TGTGCCAGCAGTTATGGATCTCCCCGGACCATCTACGAGCAGTACTTC. This encodes CASSYGSPRTIYEQYF.

V gene TRBV5-1 combines with J gene TRBJ1-5, with no clear D. V lost 1 base to trimming and J lost 1 base, with 9 bases between them. Germline V gene sequence: CDR1 SGHRS, CDR2 YFSETQ. This CDR3 contains 15 residues. This CDR3 reads CASSLFPGSNQPQHF. CDR3 bases: TGCGCCAGCAGCTTGTTTCCGGGGAGCAATCAGCCCCAGCATTTT.

The rearrangement uses TRBV4-1 and TRBJ2-4; a weak D match, TRBD1 (6 bases). TRBJ2-7 explains the end of the DNA better; the J call may be wrong. Germline assignment: CDR1 MGHRA and CDR2 YSYEKL. The CDR3 consists of 16 residues. Here the CDR3 DNA reads TGCGCCAGCAGGGATACAGGGAAGGTTGGATTCTACGAGCAGTACTTC. Translated: CASRDTGKVGFYEQYF.

CDR3 residues: CASSQGIGLAGAQYF. In DNA form, the CDR3 reads TGCGCCAGCAGCCAGGGCATTGGACTAGCGGGAGCTCAGTACTTC. The chain recombines TRBV4-3 with TRBJ2-7; 13 bases line up with TRBD2. This CDR3 contains 15 residues. CDR1 is LGHNA, CDR2 YSLEER, per germline. V was clipped by 3 bases and J by 10 bases; unmatched bases: 9.

This clonotype was seen a few times. J is TRBJ1-2 and V is TRBV7-9; D may be TRBD1 (6 bases). Deletions cut 4 bases from V and 1 base from J, with 10 bases between. This CDR3 contains 14 residues. Germline V CDR1 and CDR2: SEHNR, FQNEAQ (reference sequence). CDR3 sequence reads: CASSSAGDNYGYTF. The CDR3 nucleotides read TGTGCCAGCAGCTCGGCAGGGGATAACTATGGCTACACCTTC.

This chain joins TRBV29-1 and TRBJ2-3; the D gene could be TRBD1 or TRBD2 (5 bases each). Germline V lookup: CDR1 SQVTM, CDR2 ANQGSEA. V lost 4 bases and J 3 bases, leaving 20 bases between the germline ends. This CDR3 contains 16 residues. The CDR3 sequence: CSVVREPSSLTDTQYF. In DNA form, the CDR3 reads TGCAGCGTTGTCAGGGAGCCATCGAGCTTGACAGATACGCAGTATTTT.

The J gene is TRBJ2-5, the V gene TRBV12-3 or TRBV12-4, with TRBD2 matching over 11 bases. The CDR3 totals 17 residues. J gave up 2 bases and V 4 bases, and 9 bases lay outside the gene matches. CDR3 in DNA: TGTGCCAGCAGTTCGATAGCGGGAGGGCCTCCACAAGAGACCCAGTACTTC. Translation gives CASSSIAGGPPQETQYF.

This chain links TRBV6-5 with TRBJ2-7, with 8 bases aligning to TRBD1. The CDR3 loop spans 14 amino acids. Germline V gene sequence: CDR1 MNHEY, CDR2 SVGAGI. Trimming at V came to 4 bases and at J to 5 bases, leaving 7 bases not matched to a gene. The CDR3: CASSLTGGWDEQYF. The CDR3, as DNA: TGTGCCAGCAGTTTAACAGGGGGTTGGGACGAGCAGTACTTC.

As regards this clonotype: A much larger clone sits a single nucleotide away, making a read error possible. The rearrangement uses TRBV5-6 and TRBJ2-5; a weak D match, TRBD1 (6 bases). The tail of the sequence fits TRBJ2-7 better, so the J call may be wrong. This CDR3 region has 16 residues. CDR1 and CDR2 from the germline V gene are SGHDT and YYEEEE. The CDR3 here is CASSLSLRDTDYEQYF. The CDR3 DNA reads TGTGCCAGCAGCCTCTCTCTCCGGGACACAGACTACGAGCAGTACTTC.

This clonotype was seen ten or more times. The chain carries TRBV29-1 and TRBJ2-7; D may be TRBD1 (6 bases). V gave up 4 bases and J gave up 3 bases, with 10 bases separating them. The length of the CDR3 is 12 residues. Germline V CDR1 and CDR2: SQVTM, ANQGSEA. CDR3 nucleotides: TGCAGCGTTGCGGACAGCATCTACGAGCAGTACTTC. This encodes CSVADSIYEQYF.

This rearrangement joins TRBV20-1 to TRBJ2-4; TRBD1 aligns across 9 bases. The CDR3 totals 14 residues. Germline V CDR1 and CDR2: DFQATT, SNEGSKA (reference sequence). The junction had 12 bases not matched to a gene; V was cut back by 3 bases and J by 12 bases. CDR3 bases: TGCAGTGCTAGCGGACAGGGGTTTACGGACACTCAGTACTTC. This sequence encodes CSASGQGFTDTQYF.

Comment on this clonotype: Because it lacks the conserved phenylalanine or tryptophan at the end, this CDR3 is likely a read error. The V and J genes are TRBV20-1 and TRBJ2-1, with 10 bases aligning to TRBD2. The CDR3 sequence is 15 residues long. The germline CDR1 and CDR2 sequences are DFQATT and SNEGSKA (reference sequence). V was pared by 4 bases and J by 4 bases, with 7 bases of the junction left unmatched. In DNA form, the CDR3 reads TGCAGTGCTATTGGTTTAGCGGGGGGATACAATGAGCAGTTCTTA. It codes for CSAIGLAGGYNEQFL.

V usage is TRBV5-8 and J usage is TRBJ1-2; D call uncertain. Per germline, CDR1 SGHTS and CDR2 YDEGEE. The V end was cut by 5 bases, the J end by 0 bases, with 14 bases between. The CDR3 spans 15 residues. CDR3 loop: CASSLFRLSNYGYTF. CDR3 sequence (DNA): TGTGCCAGCAGTTTGTTCCGGTTGTCTAACTATGGCTACACCTTC.

The chain joins TRBV5-1 to TRBJ2-4; D is undetermined. The germline V gene encodes CDR1 SGHRS and CDR2 YFSETQ. This CDR3 is built from 16 residues. V shed 1 base and J shed 1 base, with 12 bases lying between them. The CDR3 DNA is TGCGCCAGCAGCTTGACCAAGGGTTCGGCCAAAAACATTCAGTACTTC. Residues: CASSLTKGSAKNIQYF.

The chain links TRBV20-1 to TRBJ1-2, with unresolved D. Germline V CDR1 and CDR2: DFQATT, SNEGSKA (reference sequence). The CDR3 has 14 amino acids. Deletions cut 2 bases from V and 2 bases from J, with 12 bases between. The CDR3 DNA sequence: TGCAGTGCTAGAAGAGGCCAGGAGAACTATGGCTACACCTTC. Residues: CSARRGQENYGYTF.

The chain joins TRBV13 to TRBJ1-4; TRBD1 agrees at 9 bases. V lost 2 bases to trimming and J lost 7 bases; unmatched junction nucleotides: 5. This CDR3 has 15 amino acids. Germline V CDR1 and CDR2: PRHDT, FYEKMQ (reference sequence). The CDR3 region has the DNA TGTGCCAGCAGCTTAATGACAGGGGGGTTTGAAAAACTGTTTTTT. This encodes CASSLMTGGFEKLFF.

The chain has TRBV27 and TRBJ1-4; 8 bases line up with TRBD1. From germline, CDR1 is MNHEY and CDR2 SMNVEV (reference sequence). The trim removed 5 bases at V and 7 bases at J, leaving 9 bases unmatched. The CDR3 totals 15 residues. CDR3: CASSVQQGEVEKLFF. The CDR3 nucleotides are TGTGCCAGCAGTGTACAACAGGGGGAGGTTGAAAAACTGTTTTTT. Supplemented by reference TRBV27 and TRBJ1-4, the full variable domain reads EAQVTQNPRYLITVTGKKLTVTCSQNMNHEYMSWYRQDPGLGLRQIYYSMNVEVTDKGDVPEGYKVSRKEKRNFPLILESPSPNQTSLYFCASSVQQGEVEKLFFGSGTQLSVL.

This clonotype was seen a handful of times. In DNA, the CDR3 is TGCAGTGCTAGTGGTCTAGCGGGACGTATTGCAGATACGCAGTATTTT. Amino acids: CSASGLAGRIADTQYF. The genes are TRBV20-1 and TRBJ2-3; 9 bases line up with TRBD2. There are 16 residues in the CDR3. CDR1 is DFQATT, CDR2 SNEGSKA, per germline (reference sequence). V shed 3 bases, J shed 4 bases, and the junction held 11 bases outside the gene matches.